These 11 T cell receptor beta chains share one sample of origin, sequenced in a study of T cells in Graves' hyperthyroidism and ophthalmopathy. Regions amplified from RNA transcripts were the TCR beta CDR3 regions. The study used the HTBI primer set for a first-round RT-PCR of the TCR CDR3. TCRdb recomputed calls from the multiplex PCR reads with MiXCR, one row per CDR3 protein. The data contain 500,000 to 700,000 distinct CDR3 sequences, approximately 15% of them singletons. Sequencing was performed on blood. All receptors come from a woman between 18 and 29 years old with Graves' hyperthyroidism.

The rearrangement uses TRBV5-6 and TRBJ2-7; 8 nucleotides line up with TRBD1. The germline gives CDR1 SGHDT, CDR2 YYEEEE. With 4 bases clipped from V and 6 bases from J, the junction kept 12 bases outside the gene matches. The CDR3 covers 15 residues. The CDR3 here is CASSQLRGRFSEQYF. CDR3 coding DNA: TGTGCCAGCAGCCAGCTCAGGGGGCGCTTCAGCGAGCAGTACTTC.

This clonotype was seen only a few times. The CDR3 nucleotides are TGTGCCAGCAATCGAAGACAGGGATATGGCTACACCTTC. Protein: CASNRRQGYGYTF. This chain uses TRBV2 with TRBJ1-2; the match to TRBD1 covers 7 bases. The length of the CDR3 is 13 residues. CDR1 SNHLY and CDR2 FYNNEI come from the germline V gene. Trimming at V came to 7 bases and at J to 5 bases, leaving 7 bases not matched to a gene.

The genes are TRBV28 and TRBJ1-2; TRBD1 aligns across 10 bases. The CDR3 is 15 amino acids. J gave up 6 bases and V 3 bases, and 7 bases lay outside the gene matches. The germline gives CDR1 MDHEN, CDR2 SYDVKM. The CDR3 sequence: CASSFPTGGYHGYTF. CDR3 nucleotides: TGTGCCAGCAGTTTTCCGACAGGGGGCTACCATGGCTACACCTTC.

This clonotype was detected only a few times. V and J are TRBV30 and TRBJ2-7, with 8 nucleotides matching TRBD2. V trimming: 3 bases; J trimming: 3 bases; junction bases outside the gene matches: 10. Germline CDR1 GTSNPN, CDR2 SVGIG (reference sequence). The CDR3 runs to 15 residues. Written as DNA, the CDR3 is TGTGCCTGGAGAGAAATAGGACTAGCTCGCTACGAGCAGTACTTC. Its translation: CAWREIGLARYEQYF.

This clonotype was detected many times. The CDR3 nucleotides read TGTGCCAGCAGTCCACCGGGACATTACACTGAAGCTTTCTTT. Amino acid sequence: CASSPPGHYTEAFF. The chain employs TRBV12-3 or TRBV12-4 and TRBJ1-1, with D possibly being TRBD1 (6 bases). The CDR3 totals 14 residues. The V end was cut by 5 bases, the J end by 3 bases, with 13 bases between.

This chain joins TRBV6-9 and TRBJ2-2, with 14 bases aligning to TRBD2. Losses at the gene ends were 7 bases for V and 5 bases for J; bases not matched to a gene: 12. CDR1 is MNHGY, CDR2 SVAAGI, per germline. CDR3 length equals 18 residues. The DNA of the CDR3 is TGTGCCAGCACTTCTCCGGGACTAGCGGGAGTTGGAACCGGGGAGCTGTTTTTT. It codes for CASTSPGLAGVGTGELFF.

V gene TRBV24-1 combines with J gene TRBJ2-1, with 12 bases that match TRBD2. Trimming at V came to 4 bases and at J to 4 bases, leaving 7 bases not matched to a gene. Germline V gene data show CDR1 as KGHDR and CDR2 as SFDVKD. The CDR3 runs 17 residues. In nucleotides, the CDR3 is TGTGCCACCAGTGACGCGGGACTAGCGGGCAATTACAATGAGCAGTTCTTC. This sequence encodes CATSDAGLAGNYNEQFF.

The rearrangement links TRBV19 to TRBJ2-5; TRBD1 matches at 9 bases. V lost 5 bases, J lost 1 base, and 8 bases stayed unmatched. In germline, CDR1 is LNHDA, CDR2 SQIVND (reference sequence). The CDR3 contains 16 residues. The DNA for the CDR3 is TGTGCCAGTAGTGGTTACATGGACAGGGGCCAAGAGACCCAGTACTTC. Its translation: CASSGYMDRGQETQYF.

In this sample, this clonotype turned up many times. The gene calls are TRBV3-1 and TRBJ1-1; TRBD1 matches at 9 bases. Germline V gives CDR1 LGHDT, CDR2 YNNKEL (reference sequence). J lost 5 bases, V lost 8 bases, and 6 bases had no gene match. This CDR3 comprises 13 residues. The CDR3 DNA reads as TGTGCCAGCGGATACAGGGGGCGGACTGAAGCTTTCTTT. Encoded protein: CASGYRGRTEAFF.

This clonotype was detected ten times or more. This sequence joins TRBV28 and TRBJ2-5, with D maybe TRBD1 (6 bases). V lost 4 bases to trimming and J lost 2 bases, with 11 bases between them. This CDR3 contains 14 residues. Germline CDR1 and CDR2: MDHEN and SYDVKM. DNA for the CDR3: TGTGCCAGCAGTTCCAGGGACACACAAGAGACCCAGTACTTC. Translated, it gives CASSSRDTQETQYF. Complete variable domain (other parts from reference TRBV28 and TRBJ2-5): DVKVTQSSRYLVKRTGEKVFLECVQDMDHENMFWYRQDPGLGLRLIYFSYDVKMKEKGDIPEGYSVSREKKERFSLILESASTNQTSMYLCASSSRDTQETQYFGPGTRLLVL.

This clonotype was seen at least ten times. Here the CDR3 DNA reads TGTGCCAGCAGTTCCGAGACAGGGGCGAACACTGAAGCTTTCTTT. This codes for CASSSETGANTEAFF. J is TRBJ1-1 and V is TRBV12-3 or TRBV12-4, with 8 bases lining up with TRBD1. V lost 4 bases to trimming and J lost 1 base; unmatched junction nucleotides: 5. The CDR3 extends over 15 amino acids.